These T cell receptor beta chains were read from a single sample in a study of T cells after somatic rescue of genetic block. Data came from immunoSEQ multiplex PCR; TCRdb stores just in-frame clones and leaves some out. The sample lists 60,000 to 90,000 clones, approximately 90% occurring once. Source material: peripheral blood mononuclear cells (PBMCs). The receptors were sampled from a man between 25 and 39 years old. Each CDR3 is given with its conserved first and last residue. The D gene is left open where the match is weak. Clone size is given for some rows only: seen once, a few or many times, or a class if the clone is expanded.

clone size: -; V gene: TRBV7-9; J gene: TRBJ2-7; D gene: -; CDR3 protein: CASSPEYEQYF; CDR3 DNA: TGTGCCAGCAGCCCCGAGTACGAGCAGTACTTC
clone size: -; V gene: TRBV21-1; J gene: TRBJ2-2; D gene: -; CDR3 protein: CASSKAPNRRNTGELFF; CDR3 DNA: TGTGCCAGCAGCAAAGCGCCGAACAGGAGAAACACCGGGGAGCTGTTTTTT
clone size: -; V gene: TRBV9; J gene: TRBJ1-2; D gene: TRBD1; CDR3 protein: CASSTGQGFIHTF; CDR3 DNA: TGTGCCAGCAGCACGGGACAGGGATTTATACACACCTTC
clone size: -; V gene: TRBV20-1; J gene: TRBJ2-5; D gene: -; CDR3 protein: CSAPETQYF; CDR3 DNA: TGCAGTGCCCCGGAGACCCAGTACTTC
clone size: once; V gene: TRBV4-2; J gene: TRBJ1-2; D gene: -; CDR3 protein: CASSQGGLRGQRANYGYTF; CDR3 DNA: TGTGCCAGCAGCCAAGGGGGCCTCAGGGGCCAAAGGGCTAACTATGGCTACACCTTC
clone size: -; V gene: TRBV9; J gene: TRBJ2-1; D gene: TRBD2; CDR3 protein: CASSVEREGGEQFF; CDR3 DNA: TGTGCCAGCAGCGTAGAACGGGAGGGCGGTGAGCAGTTCTTC
clone size: -; V gene: TRBV9; J gene: TRBJ1-1; D gene: -; CDR3 protein: CASSVAVSVYTEAFF; CDR3 DNA: TGTGCCAGCAGCGTAGCTGTGAGTGTTTACACTGAAGCTTTCTTT
clone size: -; V gene: TRBV19; J gene: TRBJ2-6; D gene: TRBD1; CDR3 protein: CASNDQGARGANVLTF; CDR3 DNA: TGTGCCAGCAACGACCAGGGGGCGCGAGGGGCCAACGTCCTGACTTTC
clone size: -; V gene: TRBV7-3; J gene: TRBJ1-2; D gene: TRBD1; CDR3 protein: CASSPGQGHGYTF; CDR3 DNA: TGTGCCAGCAGCCCGGGACAGGGGCACGGCTACACCTTC
clone size: -; V gene: TRBV5-4; J gene: TRBJ2-3; D gene: -; CDR3 protein: CASSLIGSTDTQYF; CDR3 DNA: TGTGCCAGCAGCTTGATCGGGAGCACAGATACGCAGTATTTT
clone size: -; V gene: TRBV11-2; J gene: TRBJ1-1; D gene: TRBD1; CDR3 protein: CASSYGTGDEAFF; CDR3 DNA: TGTGCCAGCAGCTATGGGACAGGGGACGAAGCTTTCTTT
clone size: -; V gene: TRBV27; J gene: TRBJ1-4; D gene: TRBD1; CDR3 protein: CASSTYRQGGSEKLFF; CDR3 DNA: TGTGCCAGCAGTACCTACCGACAGGGAGGTTCTGAAAAACTGTTTTTT
clone size: -; V gene: TRBV10-2; J gene: TRBJ2-7; D gene: TRBD1; CDR3 protein: CASSEWRQGLLYEQYF; CDR3 DNA: TGCGCCAGCAGTGAGTGGAGACAGGGGCTCCTCTACGAGCAGTACTTC
clone size: -; V gene: TRBV5-6; J gene: TRBJ2-7; D gene: -; CDR3 protein: CASSPKIVAGTFEQYF; CDR3 DNA: TGTGCCAGCAGCCCTAAGATCGTGGCTGGGACCTTTGAGCAGTACTTC
clone size: -; V gene: TRBV7-9; J gene: TRBJ2-5; D gene: TRBD1; CDR3 protein: CASSALQGAGRETQYF; CDR3 DNA: TGTGCCAGCAGCGCACTACAGGGGGCCGGGAGAGAGACCCAGTACTTC
clone size: -; V gene: TRBV16; J gene: TRBJ1-5; D gene: -; CDR3 protein: CASSQFQRGSGNQPQHF; CDR3 DNA: TGTGCCAGCAGTCAGTTTCAGAGGGGATCGGGCAATCAGCCCCAGCATTTT